Detailed here is one T cell receptor (beta chain). The data were obtained in a study of technical replicates of blood from several donors. After removal of 4 bases from V and 8 bases from J, the junction contained 7 bases not matched to a gene. Germline CDR1 MDHEN, CDR2 SYDVKM. The CDR3 contains 14 residues. Profiling relied on immunoSEQ multiplex PCR, and the TCRdb table lists in-frame clones only, not all of them. The repertoire holds some 14,000 clones, with roughly 84% as singletons. The clonotype originates from a human donor in good health. V is TRBV28 and J is TRBJ1-4; 7 bases fit TRBD1. The sequencing input was PBMCs. The chain's CDR3 is CASSSQGGEEKLFF. DNA for the CDR3: TGTGCCAGCAGTTCCCAGGGGGGAGAAGAAAAACTGTTTTTT. The variable domain in full, with the rest retrieved from reference TRBV28 and TRBJ1-4, is DVKVTQSSRYLVKRTGEKVFLECVQDMDHENMFWYRQDPGLGLRLIYFSYDVKMKEKGDIPEGYSVSREKKERFSLILESASTNQTSMYLCASSSQGGEEKLFFGSGTQLSVL.